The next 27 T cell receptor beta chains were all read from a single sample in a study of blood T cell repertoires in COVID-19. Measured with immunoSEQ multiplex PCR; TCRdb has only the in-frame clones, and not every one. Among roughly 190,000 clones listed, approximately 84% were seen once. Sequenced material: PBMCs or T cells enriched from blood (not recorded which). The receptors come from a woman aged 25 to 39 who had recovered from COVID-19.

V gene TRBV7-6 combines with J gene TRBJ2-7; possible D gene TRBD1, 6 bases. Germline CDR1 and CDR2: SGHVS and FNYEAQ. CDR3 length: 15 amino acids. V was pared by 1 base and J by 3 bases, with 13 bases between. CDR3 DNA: TGTGCCAGCAGCTTAGTTGGGGGCGGAAGCTACGAGCAGTACTTC. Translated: CASSLVGGGSYEQYF.

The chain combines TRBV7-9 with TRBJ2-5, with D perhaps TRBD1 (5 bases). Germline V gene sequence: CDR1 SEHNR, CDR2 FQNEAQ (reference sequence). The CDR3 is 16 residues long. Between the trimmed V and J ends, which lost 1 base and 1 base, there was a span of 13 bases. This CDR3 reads CASSLEGKTLQETQYF. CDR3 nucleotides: TGTGCCAGCAGCTTAGAGGGGAAGACCCTCCAAGAGACCCAGTACTTC.

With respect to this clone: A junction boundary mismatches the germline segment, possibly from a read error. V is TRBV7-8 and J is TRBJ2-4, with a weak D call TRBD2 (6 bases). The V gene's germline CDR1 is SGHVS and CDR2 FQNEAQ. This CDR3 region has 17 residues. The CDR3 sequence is CATSPSRRELAKNIQYF. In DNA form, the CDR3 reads TGTGCCACCAGCCCGTCTAGGAGGGAACTAGCCAAAAACATTCAGTACTTC.

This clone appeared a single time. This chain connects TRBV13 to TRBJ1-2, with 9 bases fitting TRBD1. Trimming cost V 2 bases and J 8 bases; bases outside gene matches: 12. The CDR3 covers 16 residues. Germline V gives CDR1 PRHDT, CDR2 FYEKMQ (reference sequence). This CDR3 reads CASSLNRGLLTGGYTF. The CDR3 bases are TGTGCCAGCAGCTTAAACAGGGGGCTCCTGACGGGCGGCTACACCTTC.

The CDR3, as DNA: TGTGCCAGCTCACCGTCGGGACACCTCTGGAACACCGGGGAGCTGTTTTTT. Translated, it gives CASSPSGHLWNTGELFF. This sequence joins TRBV18 and TRBJ2-2; tentative D call: TRBD1 (6 bases). The CDR3 sequence is 17 residues long. Germline V gene data show CDR1 as KGHSH and CDR2 as LQKENI. The germline V and J ends were trimmed by 3 bases and 1 base, with 15 bases remaining between them. Using reference TRBV18 and TRBJ2-2 for the parts outside the CDR3, the full variable domain is NAGVMQNPRHLVRRRGQEARLRCSPMKGHSHVYWYRQLPEEGLKFMVYLQKENIIDESGMPKERFSAEFPKEGPSILRIQQVVRGDSAAYFCASSPSGHLWNTGELFFGEGSRLTVL.

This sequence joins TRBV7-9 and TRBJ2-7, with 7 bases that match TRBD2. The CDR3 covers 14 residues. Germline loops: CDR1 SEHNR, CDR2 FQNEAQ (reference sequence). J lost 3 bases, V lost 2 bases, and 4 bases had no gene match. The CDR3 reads CASSLRGLYYEQYF. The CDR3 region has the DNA TGTGCCAGCAGCTTAAGGGGACTATACTACGAGCAGTACTTC.

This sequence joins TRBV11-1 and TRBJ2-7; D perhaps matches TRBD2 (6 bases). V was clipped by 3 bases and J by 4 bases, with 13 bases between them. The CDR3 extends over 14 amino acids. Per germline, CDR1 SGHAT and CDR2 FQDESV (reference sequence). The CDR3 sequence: CASSFGRGWYEQYF. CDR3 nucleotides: TGTGCCAGCAGCTTTGGTCGGGGGTGGTACGAGCAGTACTTC.

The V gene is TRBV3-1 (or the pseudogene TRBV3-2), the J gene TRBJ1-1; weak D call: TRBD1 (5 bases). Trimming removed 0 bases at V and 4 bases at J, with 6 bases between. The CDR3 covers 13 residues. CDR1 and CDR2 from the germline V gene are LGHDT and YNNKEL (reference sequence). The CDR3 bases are TGTGCCAGCAGCCAAGAAGGGGTCACTGAAGCTTTCTTT. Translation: CASSQEGVTEAFF.

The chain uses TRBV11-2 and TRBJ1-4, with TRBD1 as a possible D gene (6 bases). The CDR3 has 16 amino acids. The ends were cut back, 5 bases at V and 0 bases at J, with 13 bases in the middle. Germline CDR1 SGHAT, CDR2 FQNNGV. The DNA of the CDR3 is TGTGCCAGCAGCCAACGGGACACAACAACTAATGAAAAACTGTTTTTT. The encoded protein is CASSQRDTTTNEKLFF.

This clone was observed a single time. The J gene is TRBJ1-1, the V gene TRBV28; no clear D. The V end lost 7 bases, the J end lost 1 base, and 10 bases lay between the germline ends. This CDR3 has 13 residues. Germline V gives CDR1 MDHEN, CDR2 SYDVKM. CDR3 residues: CASTTNRNTEAFF. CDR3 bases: TGTGCCAGCACTACGAACAGGAACACTGAAGCTTTCTTT.

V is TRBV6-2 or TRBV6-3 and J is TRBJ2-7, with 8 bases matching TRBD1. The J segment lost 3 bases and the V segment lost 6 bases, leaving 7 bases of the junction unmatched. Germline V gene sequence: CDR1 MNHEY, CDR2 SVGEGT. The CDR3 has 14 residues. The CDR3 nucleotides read TGTGCCAGCAGCTCAGACAGGGGTCGCTACGAGCAGTACTTC. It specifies CASSSDRGRYEQYF.

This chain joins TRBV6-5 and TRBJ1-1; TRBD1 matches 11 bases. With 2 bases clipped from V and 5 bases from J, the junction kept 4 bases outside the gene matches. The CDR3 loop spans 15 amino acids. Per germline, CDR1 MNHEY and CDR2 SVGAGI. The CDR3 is CASSYLGQGGTEAFF. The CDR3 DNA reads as TGTGCCAGCAGTTACCTGGGACAGGGGGGGACTGAAGCTTTCTTT.

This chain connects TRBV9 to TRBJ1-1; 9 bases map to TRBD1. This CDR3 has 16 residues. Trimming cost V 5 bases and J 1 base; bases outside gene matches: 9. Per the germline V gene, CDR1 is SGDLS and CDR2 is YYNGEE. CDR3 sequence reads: CASREGSTGGNTEAFF. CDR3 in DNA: TGTGCCAGCAGGGAGGGCTCGACAGGGGGGAACACTGAAGCTTTCTTT.

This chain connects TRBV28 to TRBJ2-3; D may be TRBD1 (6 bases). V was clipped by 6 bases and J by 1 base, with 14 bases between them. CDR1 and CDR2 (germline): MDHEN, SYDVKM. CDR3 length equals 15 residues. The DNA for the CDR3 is TGTGCCAGCAGACTACAGGGAGACCGCACAGATACGCAGTATTTT. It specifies CASRLQGDRTDTQYF.

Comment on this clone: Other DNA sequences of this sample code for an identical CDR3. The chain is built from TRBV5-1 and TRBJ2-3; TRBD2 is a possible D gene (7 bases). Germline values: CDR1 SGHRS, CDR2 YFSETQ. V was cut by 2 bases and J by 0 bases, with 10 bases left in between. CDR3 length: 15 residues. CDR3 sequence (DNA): TGCGCCAGCAGCTTTGGGGGGGCTAGCACAGATACGCAGTATTTT. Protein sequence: CASSFGGASTDTQYF.

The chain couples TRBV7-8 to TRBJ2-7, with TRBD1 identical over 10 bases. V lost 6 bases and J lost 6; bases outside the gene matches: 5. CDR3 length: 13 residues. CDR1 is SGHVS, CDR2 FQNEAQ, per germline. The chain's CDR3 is CASRTRTGGEQYV. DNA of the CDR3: TGTGCCAGCAGGACCAGGACAGGGGGCGAGCAGTACGTC.

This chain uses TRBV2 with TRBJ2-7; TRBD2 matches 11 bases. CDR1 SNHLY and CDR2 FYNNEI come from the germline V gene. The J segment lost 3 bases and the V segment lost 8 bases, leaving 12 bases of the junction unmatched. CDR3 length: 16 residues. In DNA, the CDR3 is TGTGCCAGCGTTTTAGGACTAGCGGGCCGATTCTACGAGCAGTACTTC. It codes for CASVLGLAGRFYEQYF.

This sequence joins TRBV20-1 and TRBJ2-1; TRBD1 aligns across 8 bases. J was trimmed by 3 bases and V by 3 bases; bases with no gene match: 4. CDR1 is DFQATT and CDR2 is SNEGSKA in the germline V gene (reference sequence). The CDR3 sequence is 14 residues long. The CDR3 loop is CSASRQGFYNEQFF. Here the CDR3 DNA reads TGCAGTGCTAGTAGACAGGGGTTCTACAATGAGCAGTTCTTC.

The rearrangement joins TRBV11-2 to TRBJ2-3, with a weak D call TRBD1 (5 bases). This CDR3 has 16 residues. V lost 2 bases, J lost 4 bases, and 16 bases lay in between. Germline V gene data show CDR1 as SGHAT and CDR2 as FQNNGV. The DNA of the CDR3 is TGTGCCAGCAGCTTAAGGGGCTGGTCGGATTCAGATACGCAGTATTTT. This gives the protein CASSLRGWSDSDTQYF.

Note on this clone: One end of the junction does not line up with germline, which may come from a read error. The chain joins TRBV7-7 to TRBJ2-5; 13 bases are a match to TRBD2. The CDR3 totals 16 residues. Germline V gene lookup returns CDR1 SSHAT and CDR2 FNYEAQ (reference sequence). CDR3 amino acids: CASSLGTSGTYETQYF. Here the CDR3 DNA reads TGTGCTAGCAGCCTCGGGACTAGCGGGACCTATGAGACCCAGTACTTC. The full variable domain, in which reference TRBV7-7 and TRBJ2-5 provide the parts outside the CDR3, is GAGVSQSPRYKVTKRGQDVTLRCDPISSHATLYWYQQALGQGPEFLTYFNYEAQPDKSGLPSDRFSAERPEGSISTLTIQRTEQRDSAMYRCASSLGTSGTYETQYFGPGTRLLVL.

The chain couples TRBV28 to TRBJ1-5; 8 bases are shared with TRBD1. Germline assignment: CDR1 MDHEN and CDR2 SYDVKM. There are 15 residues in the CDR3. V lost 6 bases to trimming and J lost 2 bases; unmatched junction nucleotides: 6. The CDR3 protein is CASSMTGAGNQPQHF. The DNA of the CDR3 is TGTGCCAGCAGCATGACAGGGGCCGGCAATCAGCCCCAGCATTTT.

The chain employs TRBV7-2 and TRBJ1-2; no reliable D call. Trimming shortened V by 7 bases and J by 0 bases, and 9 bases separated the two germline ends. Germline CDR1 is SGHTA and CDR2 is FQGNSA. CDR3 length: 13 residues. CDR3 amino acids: CASTQRTNYGYTF. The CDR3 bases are TGTGCCAGCACCCAGCGGACTAACTATGGCTACACCTTC. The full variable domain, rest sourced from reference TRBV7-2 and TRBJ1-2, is GAGVSQSPSNKVTEKGKDVELRCDPISGHTALYWYRQSLGQGLEFLIYFQGNSAPDKSGLPSDRFSAERTGGSVSTLTIQRTQQEDSAVYLCASTQRTNYGYTFGSGTRLTVV.

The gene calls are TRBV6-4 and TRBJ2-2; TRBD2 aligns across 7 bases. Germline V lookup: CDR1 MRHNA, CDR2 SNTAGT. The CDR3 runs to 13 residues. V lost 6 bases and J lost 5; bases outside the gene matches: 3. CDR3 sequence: CASRRELTGELFF. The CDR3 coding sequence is TGTGCCAGCAGGCGGGAGTTGACCGGGGAGCTGTTTTTT.

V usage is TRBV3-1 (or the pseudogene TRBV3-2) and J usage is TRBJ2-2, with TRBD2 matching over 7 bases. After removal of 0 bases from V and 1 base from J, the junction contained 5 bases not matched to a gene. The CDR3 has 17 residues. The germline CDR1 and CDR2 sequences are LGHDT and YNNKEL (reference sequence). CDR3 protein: CASSQDGLAENTGELFF. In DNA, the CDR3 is TGTGCCAGCAGCCAAGATGGTCTAGCGGAGAACACCGGGGAGCTGTTTTTT.

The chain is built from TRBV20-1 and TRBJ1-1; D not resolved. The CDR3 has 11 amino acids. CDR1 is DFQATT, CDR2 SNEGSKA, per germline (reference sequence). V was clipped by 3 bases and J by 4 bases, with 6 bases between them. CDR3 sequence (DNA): TGCAGTGCTAGCCGTAGCACTGAAGCTTTCTTT. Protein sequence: CSASRSTEAFF.

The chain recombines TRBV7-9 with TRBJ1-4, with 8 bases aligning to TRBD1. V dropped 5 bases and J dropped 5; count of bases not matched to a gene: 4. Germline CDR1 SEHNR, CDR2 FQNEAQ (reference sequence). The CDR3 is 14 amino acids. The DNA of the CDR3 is TGTGCCAGCAGCCGGGACAGGACAAATGAAAAACTGTTTTTT. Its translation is CASSRDRTNEKLFF.

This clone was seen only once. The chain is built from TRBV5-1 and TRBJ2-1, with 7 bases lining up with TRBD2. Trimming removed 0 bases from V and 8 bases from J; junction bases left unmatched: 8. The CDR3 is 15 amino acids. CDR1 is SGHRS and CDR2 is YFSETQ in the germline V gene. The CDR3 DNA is TGCGCCAGCAGCTTGGCGCAGCGGGATTTTGATGAGCAGTTCTTC. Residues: CASSLAQRDFDEQFF.